Sequencing of this TCR beta chain was carried out in a study of blood T cell repertoires in COVID-19. Data came from immunoSEQ multiplex PCR; TCRdb stores just in-frame clones and leaves some out. The repertoire holds 310,000 or so clones, over 75% seen once, with 3.5% to 4% in the top ten. Germline assignment: CDR1 ENHRY and CDR2 SYGVKD. CDR3 size: 14 residues. V was clipped by 6 bases and J by 2 bases, with 14 bases between them. The sample consisted of peripheral blood. The chain uses TRBV10-3 and TRBJ2-7, with a tentative D call TRBD1 (5 bases). This receptor was identified in a woman between 50 and 59 years old with active or convalescent COVID-19. The CDR3 DNA reads as TGTGCCATCAGCGGGTATCAGGGCGCCTACGAGCAGTACTTC. Translating gives CAISGYQGAYEQYF.